Below are 14 T cell receptor beta chains sequenced from a single sample in a study of beta chain features in type 1 diabetes. Sequencing targeted expressed TCRB transcripts, as all isolated RNA had been reverse transcribed. Sequencing was performed with immunoSEQ multiplex PCR; in TCRdb, only in-frame clones are kept and a portion is missing. This table holds roughly 260,000 clones, around 21% found once. General study findings and limits: Shorter TCRB CDR3s, moderately but significantly so, were found in Type 1 diabetes patients in all four CD4+ subsets.

The antigens for these receptors are not known. The sequenced sample was naive CD4+ T cells from blood. The origin of the receptors is a woman in her thirties or forties with type 1 diabetes.

This chain joins TRBV5-1 and TRBJ2-2, with 9 bases that match TRBD1. V lost 4 bases, J lost 2 bases, and 6 bases stayed unmatched. This CDR3 spans 16 amino acids. CDR1 and CDR2 from the germline V gene are SGHRS and YFSETQ. The CDR3 DNA follows: TGCGCCAGCAGCCCCCCGGGACAGGGTAACACCGGGGAGCTGTTTTTT. Encoded protein: CASSPPGQGNTGELFF.

The table lists this clone with a few counts. The chain employs TRBV4-2 and TRBJ1-4; tentative D call: TRBD1 (5 bases). This CDR3 is 15 amino acids long. Trimming took 1 base from V and 5 from J, leaving 11 bases between them. Germline V CDR1 and CDR2: LGHNA, YNFKEQ. The CDR3 region is CASSQGQGTNEKLFF. The DNA for the CDR3 is TGTGCCAGCAGCCAAGGGCAGGGAACGAATGAAAAACTGTTTTTT.

The CDR3 is CAWRGETEAFF. The CDR3 DNA is TGTGCCTGGCGTGGGGAGACTGAAGCTTTCTTT. This chain joins TRBV30 and TRBJ1-1; D gene ambiguous. This CDR3 spans 11 amino acids. V was cut by 5 bases and J by 5 bases, with 9 bases left in between. In germline, CDR1 is GTSNPN, CDR2 SVGIG (reference sequence).

V usage is TRBV28 and J usage is TRBJ2-5; 7 bases are a match to TRBD1. With V trimmed by 10 bases and J by 4 bases, 9 bases remained unmatched. Per the germline V gene, CDR1 is MDHEN and CDR2 is SYDVKM. The CDR3 has 13 residues. The CDR3 is CAIRDRERETQYF. The CDR3 DNA reads as TGTGCCATCAGAGACAGGGAAAGAGAGACCCAGTACTTC.

This clone has just a few counts. The CDR3 is CATSGSLGEQYF. The CDR3 DNA sequence: TGTGCCACCAGCGGGAGCCTGGGGGAGCAGTACTTC. J is TRBJ2-7 and V is TRBV15, with D perhaps matching TRBD2 (5 bases). The CDR3 covers 12 residues. The ends were cut back, 5 bases at V and 7 bases at J, with 12 bases in the middle. CDR1 and CDR2 (germline): LNHNV, YYDKDF (reference sequence). Drawing the rest from reference TRBV15 and TRBJ2-7, the complete variable domain is DAMVIQNPRYQVTQFGKPVTLSCSQTLNHNVMYWYQQKSSQAPKLLFHYYDKDFNNEADTPDNFQSRRPNTSFCFLDIRSPGLGDTAMYLCATSGSLGEQYFGPGTRLTVT.

This clone was recorded a few times. The chain uses TRBV19 and TRBJ2-5, with 8 bases that match TRBD2. This CDR3 has 16 residues. J was trimmed by 2 bases and V by 3 bases; bases with no gene match: 8. The germline V gene has CDR1 LNHDA and CDR2 SQIVND (reference sequence). Written as DNA, the CDR3 is TGTGCCAGTAGTATGGTCGGGACTAGTGGGCAAGAGACCCAGTACTTC. Translation gives CASSMVGTSGQETQYF.

The chain uses TRBV29-1 and TRBJ1-2; the D gene is possibly TRBD1 (5 bases). Germline V gives CDR1 SQVTM, CDR2 ANQGSEA. Trimming pared 5 bases from V and 4 bases from J, leaving 14 bases between. This CDR3 region has 13 residues. CDR3 sequence reads: CSVQVRGGYGYTF. In DNA form, the CDR3 reads TGCAGCGTTCAAGTTCGGGGGGGCTATGGCTACACCTTC.

The chain uses TRBV5-6 and TRBJ1-6, with TRBD1 as a possible D gene (5 bases). Between the trimmed V and J ends, which lost 0 bases and 6 bases, there was a span of 7 bases. There are 14 residues in the CDR3. The germline gives CDR1 SGHDT, CDR2 YYEEEE. The CDR3 bases are TGTGCCAGCAGCTTGGTACAGGCTAATTCACCCCTCCACTTT. It yields the protein CASSLVQANSPLHF. The entire variable domain, with the rest obtained from reference TRBV5-6 and TRBJ1-6, is as follows: DAGVTQSPTHLIKTRGQQVTLRCSPKSGHDTVSWYQQALGQGPQFIFQYYEEEERQRGNFPDRFSGHQFPNYSSELNVNALLLGDSALYLCASSLVQANSPLHFGNGTRLTVT.

This clone was observed a few times. The chain carries TRBV29-1 and TRBJ1-3; D is undetermined. V shed 4 bases and J shed 4 bases, with 14 bases lying between them. Germline V gene sequence: CDR1 SQVTM, CDR2 ANQGSEA. The CDR3 length is 14 residues. The CDR3 spells CSVASGFVGNTIYF. The CDR3 nucleotides are TGCAGCGTTGCTAGCGGGTTCGTAGGAAACACCATATATTTT.

The V and J genes are TRBV7-2 and TRBJ1-1; 8 bases line up with TRBD1. Germline V gene lookup returns CDR1 SGHTA and CDR2 FQGNSA. The CDR3 runs 13 residues. V shed 1 base and J 8 bases; nucleotides not matched to a gene: 3. The CDR3 spells CASSLDGDREAFF. CDR3 DNA: TGTGCCAGCAGCTTAGACGGGGACAGGGAAGCTTTCTTT. The whole variable domain, filled in from reference TRBV7-2 and TRBJ1-1, reads GAGVSQSPSNKVTEKGKDVELRCDPISGHTALYWYRQSLGQGLEFLIYFQGNSAPDKSGLPSDRFSAERTGGSVSTLTIQRTQQEDSAVYLCASSLDGDREAFFGQGTRLTVV.

The sample holds a few counts of this clone. This chain links TRBV4-3 with TRBJ2-1; 15 bases map to TRBD2. Germline CDR1 is LGHNA and CDR2 is YSLEER. CDR3 length: 19 residues. V shed 2 bases, J shed 4 bases, and the junction held 9 bases outside the gene matches. The CDR3 loop reads CASSQTGGTSGRSYNEQFF. The DNA for the CDR3 is TGCGCCAGCAGCCAAACGGGGGGGACTAGCGGGAGGAGTTACAATGAGCAGTTCTTC.

This chain connects TRBV5-6 to TRBJ1-6, with a tentative D call TRBD1 (6 bases). The CDR3 is 16 residues long. Between the trimmed V and J ends, which lost 3 bases and 10 bases, there was a span of 20 bases. Germline V gene data show CDR1 as SGHDT and CDR2 as YYEEEE. CDR3 sequence: CASSSPPGAYESPLHF. Here the CDR3 DNA reads TGTGCCAGCAGCTCACCGCCAGGGGCGTATGAGTCACCCCTCCACTTT.

The table lists this clone with a few counts. The CDR3 DNA reads as TGTGCCAGCAGCCAAGACAGCTACGAGCAGTACTTC. Translated, it gives CASSQDSYEQYF. The chain links TRBV5-6 to TRBJ2-7; tentative D call: TRBD1 (5 bases). V dropped 4 bases and J dropped 3 bases, with 8 bases sitting between them. The CDR3 has 12 residues. CDR1 and CDR2 (germline): SGHDT, YYEEEE.

This clone was found a few times. The chain recombines TRBV4-2 with TRBJ2-7; 10 bases are shared with TRBD1. The germline CDR1 and CDR2 sequences are LGHNA and YNFKEQ. The trim removed 7 bases at V and 6 bases at J, leaving 6 bases unmatched. The CDR3 totals 13 residues. The CDR3, as DNA: TGTGCCAGCACCGGGACAGGGGTACGCGAGCAGTACTTC. Translated: CASTGTGVREQYF.